A single sample is the source of the 6 T cell receptor beta chains below, sequenced in a study of cytomegalovirus exposure and HLA in healthy donors. The primer mix had 60 Vbeta and 13 Jbeta primers. Using immunoSEQ multiplex PCR, the repertoire was profiled, and TCRdb retains in-frame clones only, with some absent. The data hold over 200,000 clones, with 70% observed a single time. Source material: PBMCs. The receptors shown here come from a man in his forties in good health and CMV-seropositive.

Only one count was recorded for this clone. V usage is TRBV9 and J usage is TRBJ2-2; 7 nucleotides line up with TRBD2. V gave up 1 base and J gave up 3 bases; unmatched junction bases: 6. The CDR3 has 16 amino acids. Germline lookup yields CDR1 SGDLS and CDR2 YYNGEE. CDR3 DNA sequence: TGTGCCAGCAGCGTATCGGGACTATCCTACACCGGGGAGCTGTTTTTT. This sequence encodes CASSVSGLSYTGELFF.

The J gene is TRBJ1-3, the V gene TRBV11-2, with unresolved D. Germline loops: CDR1 SGHAT, CDR2 FQNNGV. V was shortened by 2 bases and J by 4 bases, with 9 bases between the two germline ends. CDR3 length equals 14 residues. CDR3 loop: CASSLLPIGNTIYF. CDR3 bases: TGTGCCAGCAGCTTACTACCGATAGGAAACACCATATATTTT.

V is TRBV7-8 and J is TRBJ2-3, with TRBD1 identical over 12 bases. CDR1 and CDR2 (germline): SGHVS, FQNEAQ. V was pared by 0 bases and J by 5 bases, with 6 bases of the junction left unmatched. The CDR3 covers 17 residues. The CDR3 spells CASSLAHRDRGLDTQYF. The CDR3 DNA reads as TGTGCCAGCAGCTTAGCGCACCGGGACAGGGGGCTAGATACGCAGTATTTT.

As DNA, the CDR3 is TGTGCCAGCAGCTTCAGGGCCGATAATCAGCCCCAGCATTTT. Its translation is CASSFRADNQPQHF. The V gene is TRBV6-5, the J gene TRBJ1-5; the D gene is possibly TRBD1 (5 bases). The germline CDR1 and CDR2 sequences are MNHEY and SVGAGI. The CDR3 has 14 amino acids. V lost 6 bases to trimming and J lost 4 bases, with 13 bases between them.

The chain carries TRBV2 and TRBJ2-1, with D hard to call. This CDR3 spans 13 amino acids. From germline, CDR1 is SNHLY and CDR2 FYNNEI. Trimming took 6 bases from V and 0 from J, leaving 6 bases between them. DNA of the CDR3: TGTGCCAGCAGGTCCTCCTCCTACAATGAGCAGTTCTTC. Its protein is CASRSSSYNEQFF.

This clone has just a few counts. The chain employs TRBV6-6 and TRBJ2-7; maybe TRBD1 (6 bases). CDR3 size: 11 residues. V shed 5 bases and J shed 10 bases, with 12 bases lying between them. Germline V lookup: CDR1 MNHNY, CDR2 SVGAGI (reference sequence). The CDR3 DNA is TGTGCCAGCAGTCCCGACAGGCTACAGTACTTC. The encoded protein is CASSPDRLQYF.